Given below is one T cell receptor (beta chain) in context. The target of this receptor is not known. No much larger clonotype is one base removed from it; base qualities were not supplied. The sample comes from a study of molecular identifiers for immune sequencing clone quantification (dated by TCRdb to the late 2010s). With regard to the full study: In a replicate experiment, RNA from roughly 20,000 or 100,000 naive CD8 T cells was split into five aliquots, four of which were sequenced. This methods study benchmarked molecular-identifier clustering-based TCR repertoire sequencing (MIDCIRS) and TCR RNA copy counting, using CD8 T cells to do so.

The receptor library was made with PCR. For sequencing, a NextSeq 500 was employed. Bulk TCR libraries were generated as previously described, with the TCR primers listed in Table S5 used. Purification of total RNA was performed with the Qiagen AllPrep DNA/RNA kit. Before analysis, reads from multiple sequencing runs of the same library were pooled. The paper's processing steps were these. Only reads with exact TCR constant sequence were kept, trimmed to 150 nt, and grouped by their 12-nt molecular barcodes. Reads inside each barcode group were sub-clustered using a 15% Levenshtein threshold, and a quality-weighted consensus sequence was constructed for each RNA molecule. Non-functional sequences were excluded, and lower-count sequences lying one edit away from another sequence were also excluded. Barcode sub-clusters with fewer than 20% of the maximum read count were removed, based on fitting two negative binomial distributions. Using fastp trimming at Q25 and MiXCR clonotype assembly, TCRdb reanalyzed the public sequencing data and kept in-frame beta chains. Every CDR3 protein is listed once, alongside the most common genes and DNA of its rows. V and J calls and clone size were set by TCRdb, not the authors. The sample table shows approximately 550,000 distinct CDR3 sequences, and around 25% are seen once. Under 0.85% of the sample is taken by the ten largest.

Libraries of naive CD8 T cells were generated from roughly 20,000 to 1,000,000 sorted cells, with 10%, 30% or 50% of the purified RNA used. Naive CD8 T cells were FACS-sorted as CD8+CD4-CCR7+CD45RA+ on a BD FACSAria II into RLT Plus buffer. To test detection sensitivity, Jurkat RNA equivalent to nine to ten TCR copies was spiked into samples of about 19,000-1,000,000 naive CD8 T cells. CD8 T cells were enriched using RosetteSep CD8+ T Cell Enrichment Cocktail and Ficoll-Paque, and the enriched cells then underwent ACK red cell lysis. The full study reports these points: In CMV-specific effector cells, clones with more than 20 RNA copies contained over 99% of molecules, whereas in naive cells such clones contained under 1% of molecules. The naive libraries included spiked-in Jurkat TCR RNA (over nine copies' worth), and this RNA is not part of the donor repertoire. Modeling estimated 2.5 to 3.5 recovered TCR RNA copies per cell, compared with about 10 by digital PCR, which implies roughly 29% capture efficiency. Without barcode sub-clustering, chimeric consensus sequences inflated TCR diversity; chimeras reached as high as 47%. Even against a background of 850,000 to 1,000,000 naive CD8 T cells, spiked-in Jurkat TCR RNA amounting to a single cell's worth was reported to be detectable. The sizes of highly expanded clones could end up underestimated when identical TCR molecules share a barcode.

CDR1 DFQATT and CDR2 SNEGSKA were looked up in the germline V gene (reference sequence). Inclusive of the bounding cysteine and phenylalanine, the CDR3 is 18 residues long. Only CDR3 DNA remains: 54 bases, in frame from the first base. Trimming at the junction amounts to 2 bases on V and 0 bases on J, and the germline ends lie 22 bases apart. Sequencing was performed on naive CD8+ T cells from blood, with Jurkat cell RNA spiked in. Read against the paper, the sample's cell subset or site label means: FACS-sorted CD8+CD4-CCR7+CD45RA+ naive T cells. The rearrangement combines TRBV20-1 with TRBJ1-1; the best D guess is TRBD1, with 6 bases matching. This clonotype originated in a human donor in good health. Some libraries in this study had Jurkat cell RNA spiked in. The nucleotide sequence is TGCAGTGCTAGAAATCCGGGACACTCGCCCCAAATGAACACTGAAGCTTTCTTT. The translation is CSARNPGHSPQMNTEAFF.